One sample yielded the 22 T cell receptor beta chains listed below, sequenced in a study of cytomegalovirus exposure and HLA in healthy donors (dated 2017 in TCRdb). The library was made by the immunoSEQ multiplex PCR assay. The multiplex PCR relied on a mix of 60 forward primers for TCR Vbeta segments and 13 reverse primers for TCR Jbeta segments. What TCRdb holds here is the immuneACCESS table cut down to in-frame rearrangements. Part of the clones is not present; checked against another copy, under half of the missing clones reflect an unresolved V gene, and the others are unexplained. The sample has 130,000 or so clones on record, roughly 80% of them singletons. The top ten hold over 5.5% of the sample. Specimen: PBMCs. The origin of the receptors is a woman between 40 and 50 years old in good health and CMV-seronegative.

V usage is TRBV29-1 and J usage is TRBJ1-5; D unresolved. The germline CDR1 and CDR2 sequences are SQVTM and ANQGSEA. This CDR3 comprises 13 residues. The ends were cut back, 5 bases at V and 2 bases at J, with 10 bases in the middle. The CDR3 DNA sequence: TGCAGCGTTAGGTCCGGGGGCAATCAGCCCCAGCATTTT. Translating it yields CSVRSGGNQPQHF.

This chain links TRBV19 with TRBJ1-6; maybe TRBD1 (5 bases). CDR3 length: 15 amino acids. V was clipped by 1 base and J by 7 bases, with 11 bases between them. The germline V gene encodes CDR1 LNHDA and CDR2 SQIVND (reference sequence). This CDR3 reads CASSIAGLQNSPLHF. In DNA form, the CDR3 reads TGTGCCAGTAGTATAGCGGGACTGCAAAATTCACCCCTCCACTTT.

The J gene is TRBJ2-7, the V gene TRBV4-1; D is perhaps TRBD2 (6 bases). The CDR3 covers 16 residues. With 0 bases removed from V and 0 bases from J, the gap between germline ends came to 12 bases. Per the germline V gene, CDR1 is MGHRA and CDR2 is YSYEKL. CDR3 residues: CASSQDLRESSYEQYF. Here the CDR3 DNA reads TGCGCCAGCAGCCAAGACCTTCGGGAGAGCTCCTACGAGCAGTACTTC.

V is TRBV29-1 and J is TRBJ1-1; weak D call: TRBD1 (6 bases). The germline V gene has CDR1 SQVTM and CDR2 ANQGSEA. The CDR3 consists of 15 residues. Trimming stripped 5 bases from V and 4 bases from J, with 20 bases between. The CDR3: CSVSDRKGVVTEAFF. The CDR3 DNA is TGCAGCGTTTCGGACCGAAAGGGGGTAGTCACTGAAGCTTTCTTT.

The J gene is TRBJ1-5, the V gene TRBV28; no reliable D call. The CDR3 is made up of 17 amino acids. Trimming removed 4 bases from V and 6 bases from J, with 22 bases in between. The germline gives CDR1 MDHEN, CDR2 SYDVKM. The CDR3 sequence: CASSYTLMRRIAQPQHF. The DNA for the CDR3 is TGTGCCAGCAGTTATACCCTAATGCGAAGAATAGCTCAGCCCCAGCATTTT.

CDR3 in DNA: TGTGCCACCAGCAGAGGTGGCGGGAGTTACAATGAGCAGTTCTTC. Encoded protein: CATSRGGGSYNEQFF. The chain links TRBV15 to TRBJ2-1; 7 bases are a match to TRBD2. Trimming took 1 base from V and 4 from J; bases not matched to a gene: 4. The CDR3 sequence is 15 residues long. Per the germline V gene, CDR1 is LNHNV and CDR2 is YYDKDF (reference sequence).

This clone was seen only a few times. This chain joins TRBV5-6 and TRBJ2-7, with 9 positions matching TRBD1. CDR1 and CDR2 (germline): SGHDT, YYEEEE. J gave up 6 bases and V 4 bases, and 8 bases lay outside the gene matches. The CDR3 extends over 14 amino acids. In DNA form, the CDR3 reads TGTGCCAGCAGCGACTCTACGACAGGGGGCGAGCAGTACTTC. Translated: CASSDSTTGGEQYF.

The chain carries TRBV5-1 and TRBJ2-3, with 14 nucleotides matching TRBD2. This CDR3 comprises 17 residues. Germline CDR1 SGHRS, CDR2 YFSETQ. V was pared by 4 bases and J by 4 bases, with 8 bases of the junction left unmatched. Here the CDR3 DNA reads TGCGCCAGCAGCCGAAGGACTAGCGGGAGGTTATCAGATACGCAGTATTTT. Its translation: CASSRRTSGRLSDTQYF.

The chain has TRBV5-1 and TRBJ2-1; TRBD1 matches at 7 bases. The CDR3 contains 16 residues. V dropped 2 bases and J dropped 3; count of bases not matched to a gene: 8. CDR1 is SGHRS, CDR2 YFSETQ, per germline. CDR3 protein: CASSLSGTVGYNEQFF. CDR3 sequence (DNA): TGCGCCAGCAGCTTATCCGGGACAGTCGGCTACAATGAGCAGTTCTTC. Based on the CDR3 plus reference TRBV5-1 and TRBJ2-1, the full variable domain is KAGVTQTPRYLIKTRGQQVTLSCSPISGHRSVSWYQQTPGQGLQFLFEYFSETQRNKGNFPGRFSGRQFSNSRSEMNVSTLELGDSALYLCASSLSGTVGYNEQFFGPGTRLTVL.

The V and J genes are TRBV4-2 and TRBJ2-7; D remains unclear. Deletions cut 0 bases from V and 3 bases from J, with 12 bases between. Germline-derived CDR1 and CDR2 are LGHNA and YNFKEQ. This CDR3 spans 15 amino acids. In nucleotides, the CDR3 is TGTGCCAGCAGCCAAGAAACGGTATTCGTCTACGAGCAGTACTTC. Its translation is CASSQETVFVYEQYF.

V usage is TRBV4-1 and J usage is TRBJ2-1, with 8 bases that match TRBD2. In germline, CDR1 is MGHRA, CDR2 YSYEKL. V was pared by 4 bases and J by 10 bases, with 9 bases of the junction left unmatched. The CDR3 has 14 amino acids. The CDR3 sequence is CASSPGPGREEQFF. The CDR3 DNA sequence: TGCGCCAGCAGCCCGGGCCCCGGGAGGGAAGAGCAGTTCTTC.

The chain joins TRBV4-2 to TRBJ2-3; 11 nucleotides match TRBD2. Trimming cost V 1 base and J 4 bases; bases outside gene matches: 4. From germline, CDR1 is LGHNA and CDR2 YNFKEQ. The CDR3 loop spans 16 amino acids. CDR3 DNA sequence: TGTGCCAGCAGCCAAGGGGGACTAGCGGTTGCAGATACGCAGTATTTT. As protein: CASSQGGLAVADTQYF.

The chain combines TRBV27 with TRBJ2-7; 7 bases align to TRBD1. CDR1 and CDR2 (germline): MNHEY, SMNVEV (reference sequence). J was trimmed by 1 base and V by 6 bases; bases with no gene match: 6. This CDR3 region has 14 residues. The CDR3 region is CASRRRDRSYEQYF. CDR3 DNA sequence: TGTGCCAGCAGACGTCGGGACAGATCCTACGAGCAGTACTTC.

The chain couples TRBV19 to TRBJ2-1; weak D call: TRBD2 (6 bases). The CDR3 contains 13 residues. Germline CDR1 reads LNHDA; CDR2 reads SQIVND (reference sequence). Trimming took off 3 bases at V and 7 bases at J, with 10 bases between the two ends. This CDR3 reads CASSITGRNEQFF. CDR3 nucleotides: TGTGCCAGTAGTATTACGGGGAGGAATGAGCAGTTCTTC. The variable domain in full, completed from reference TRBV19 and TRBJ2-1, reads DGGITQSPKYLFRKEGQNVTLSCEQNLNHDAMYWYRQDPGQGLRLIYYSQIVNDFQKGDIAEGYSVSREKKESFPLTVTSAQKNPTAFYLCASSITGRNEQFFGPGTRLTVL.

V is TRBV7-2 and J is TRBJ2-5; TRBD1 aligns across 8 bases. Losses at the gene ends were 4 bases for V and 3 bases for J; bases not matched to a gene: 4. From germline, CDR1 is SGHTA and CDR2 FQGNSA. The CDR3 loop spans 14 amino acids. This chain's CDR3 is CASSSGQAKETQYF. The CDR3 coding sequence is TGTGCCAGCAGCTCGGGACAGGCAAAAGAGACCCAGTACTTC.

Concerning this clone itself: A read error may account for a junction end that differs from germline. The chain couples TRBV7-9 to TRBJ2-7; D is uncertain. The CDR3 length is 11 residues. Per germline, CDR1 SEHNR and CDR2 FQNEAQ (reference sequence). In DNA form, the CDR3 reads TGTTCCAGCAGCTTCTTCTACGAGCAGTACTTC. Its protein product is CSSSFFYEQYF. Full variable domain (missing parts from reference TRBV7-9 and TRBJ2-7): DTGVSQNPRHKITKRGQNVTFRCDPISEHNRLYWYRQTLGQGPEFLTYFQNEAQLEKSRLLSDRFSAERPKGSFSTLEIQRTEQGDSAMYLCSSSFFYEQYFGPGTRLTVT.

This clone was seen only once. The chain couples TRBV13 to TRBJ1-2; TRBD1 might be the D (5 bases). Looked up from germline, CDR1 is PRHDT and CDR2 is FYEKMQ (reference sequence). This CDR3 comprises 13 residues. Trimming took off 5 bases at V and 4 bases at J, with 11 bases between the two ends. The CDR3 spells CASSARQGYGYTF. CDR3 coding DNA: TGTGCCAGCAGCGCCCGCCAGGGCTATGGCTACACCTTC.

The CDR3 region has the DNA TGTGCCAGCAGTCAAGGACTGGGGTTCGGGGAGCAGTACTTC. This codes for CASSQGLGFGEQYF. The rearrangement uses TRBV27 and TRBJ2-7; D perhaps matches TRBD2 (5 bases). Germline V gene lookup returns CDR1 MNHEY and CDR2 SMNVEV (reference sequence). V was trimmed by 5 bases and J by 7 bases, leaving 18 bases between them. This CDR3 comprises 14 residues.

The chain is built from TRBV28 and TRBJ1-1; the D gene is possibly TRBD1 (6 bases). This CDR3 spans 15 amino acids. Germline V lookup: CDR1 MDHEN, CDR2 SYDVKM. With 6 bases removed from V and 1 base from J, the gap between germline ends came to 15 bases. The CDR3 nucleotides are TGTGCCAGCAGCGCCCCGATACAGGGGAACACTGAAGCTTTCTTT. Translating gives CASSAPIQGNTEAFF.

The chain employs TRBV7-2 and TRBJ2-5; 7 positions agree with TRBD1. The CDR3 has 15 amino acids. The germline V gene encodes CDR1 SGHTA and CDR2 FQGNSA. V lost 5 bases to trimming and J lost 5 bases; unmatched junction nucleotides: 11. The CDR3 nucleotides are TGTGCCAGCAGCCTAAACCGGGACAGTCAGGAGACCCAGTACTTC. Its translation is CASSLNRDSQETQYF.

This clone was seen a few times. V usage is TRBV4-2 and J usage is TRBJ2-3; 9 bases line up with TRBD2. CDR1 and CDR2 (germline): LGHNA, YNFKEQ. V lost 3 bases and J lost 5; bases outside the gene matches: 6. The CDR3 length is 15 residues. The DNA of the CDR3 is TGTGCCAGCAGCCACGGCGGGAGGGCGGGAGATACGCAGTATTTT. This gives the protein CASSHGGRAGDTQYF.

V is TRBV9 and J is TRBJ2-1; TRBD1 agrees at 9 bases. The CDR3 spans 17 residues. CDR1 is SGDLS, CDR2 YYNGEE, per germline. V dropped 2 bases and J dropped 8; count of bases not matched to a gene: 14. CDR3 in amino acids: CASSVRPGQGGGHEQFF. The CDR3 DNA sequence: TGTGCCAGCAGCGTGAGGCCGGGACAGGGTGGTGGACATGAGCAGTTCTTC.